The clone carrying this T cell receptor (beta chain) was seen ten or more times. The antigen is undetermined. A single record per CDR3 protein comes from TCRdb applying MiXCR to the 5' RACE reads. This table holds more than 300,000 distinct CDR3 sequences, roughly 13% found once. The data were taken from a study of T-cell memory formation after mild COVID-19. Overall study results and limits: Contracting CD8+ clones were enriched in EMRA, CD4+ mainly in CM and EM.

From germline, CDR1 is SGHTA and CDR2 FQGNSA. V was trimmed by 5 bases and J by 0 bases, leaving 10 bases between them. The CDR3 consists of 15 residues. The sequence derives from a man aged 18 to 35 who had mild COVID-19 (a few samples of this study predate the infection). Cell type and time point are not known. The chain links TRBV7-2 to TRBJ2-2, with a possible D match to TRBD2 (6 bases). The sample consisted of PBMCs or a T cell subset sorted from them (not recorded which). The CDR3 protein is CASSRGGANTGELFF. The CDR3 bases are TGTGCCAGCAGCCGAGGAGGGGCGAACACCGGGGAGCTGTTTTTT.